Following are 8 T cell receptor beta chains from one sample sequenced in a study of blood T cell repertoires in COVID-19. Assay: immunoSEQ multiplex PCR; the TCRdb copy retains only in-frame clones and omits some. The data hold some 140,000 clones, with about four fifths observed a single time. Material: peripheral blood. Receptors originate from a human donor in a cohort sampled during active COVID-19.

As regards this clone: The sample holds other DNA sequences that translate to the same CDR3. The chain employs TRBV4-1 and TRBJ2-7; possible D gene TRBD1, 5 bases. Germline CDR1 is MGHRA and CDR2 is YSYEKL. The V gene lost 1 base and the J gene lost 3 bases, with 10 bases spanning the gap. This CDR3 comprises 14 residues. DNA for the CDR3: TGCGCCAGCAGCCAAGTAGACAGAGACTACGAGCAGTACTTC. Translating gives CASSQVDRDYEQYF.

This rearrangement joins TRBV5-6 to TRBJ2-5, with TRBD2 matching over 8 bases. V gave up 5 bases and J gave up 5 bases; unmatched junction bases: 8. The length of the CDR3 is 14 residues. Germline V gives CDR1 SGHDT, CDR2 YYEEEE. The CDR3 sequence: CASSSPSGGETQYF. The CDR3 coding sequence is TGTGCCAGCAGTTCCCCATCGGGAGGGGAGACCCAGTACTTC.

CDR3 protein: CASSMSERHEQYF. The CDR3 region has the DNA TGTGCCAGTAGCATGAGCGAGAGGCACGAGCAGTACTTC. The rearrangement uses TRBV19 and TRBJ2-7; D is uncertain. Germline CDR1 is LNHDA and CDR2 is SQIVND (reference sequence). The V end was cut by 6 bases, the J end by 5 bases, with 14 bases between. This CDR3 is 13 amino acids long. Full variable domain (outside the CDR3, taken from reference TRBV19 and TRBJ2-7): DGGITQSPKYLFRKEGQNVTLSCEQNLNHDAMYWYRQDPGQGLRLIYYSQIVNDFQKGDIAEGYSVSREKKESFPLTVTSAQKNPTAFYLCASSMSERHEQYFGPGTRLTVT.

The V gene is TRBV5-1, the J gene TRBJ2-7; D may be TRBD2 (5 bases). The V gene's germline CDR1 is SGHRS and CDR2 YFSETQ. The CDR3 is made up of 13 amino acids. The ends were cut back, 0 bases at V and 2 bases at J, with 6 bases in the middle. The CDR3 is CASSLGAAYEQYF. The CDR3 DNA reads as TGCGCCAGCAGCTTGGGAGCGGCCTACGAGCAGTACTTC.

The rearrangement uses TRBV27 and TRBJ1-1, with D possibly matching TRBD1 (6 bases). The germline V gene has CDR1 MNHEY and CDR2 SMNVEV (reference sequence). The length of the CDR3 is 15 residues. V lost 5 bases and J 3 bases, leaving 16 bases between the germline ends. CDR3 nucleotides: TGTGCCAGCAGTCTCAACAGGGCTCGGGACACTGAAGCTTTCTTT. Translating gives CASSLNRARDTEAFF.

The CDR3 is CASRTGVNYGYTF. CDR3 bases: TGTGCCAGCCGGACAGGGGTCAACTATGGCTACACCTTC. The chain employs TRBV6-5 and TRBJ1-2, with TRBD1 matching over 9 bases. The CDR3 runs to 13 residues. The germline CDR1 and CDR2 sequences are MNHEY and SVGAGI. The V gene end was trimmed by 8 bases and the J gene end by 2 bases; junction bases not matched to a gene: 3.

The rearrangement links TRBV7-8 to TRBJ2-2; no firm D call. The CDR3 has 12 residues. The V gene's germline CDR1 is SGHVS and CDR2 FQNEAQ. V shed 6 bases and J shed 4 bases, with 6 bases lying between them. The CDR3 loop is CASSFSTGELFF. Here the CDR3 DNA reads TGTGCCAGCAGTTTCAGCACCGGGGAGCTGTTTTTT.

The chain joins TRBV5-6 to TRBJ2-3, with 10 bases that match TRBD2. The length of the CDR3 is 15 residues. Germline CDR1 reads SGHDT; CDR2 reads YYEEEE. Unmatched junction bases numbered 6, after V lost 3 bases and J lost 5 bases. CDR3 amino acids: CASSYGLAEGDTQYF. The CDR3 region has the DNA TGTGCCAGCAGCTATGGACTAGCGGAGGGAGATACGCAGTATTTT.